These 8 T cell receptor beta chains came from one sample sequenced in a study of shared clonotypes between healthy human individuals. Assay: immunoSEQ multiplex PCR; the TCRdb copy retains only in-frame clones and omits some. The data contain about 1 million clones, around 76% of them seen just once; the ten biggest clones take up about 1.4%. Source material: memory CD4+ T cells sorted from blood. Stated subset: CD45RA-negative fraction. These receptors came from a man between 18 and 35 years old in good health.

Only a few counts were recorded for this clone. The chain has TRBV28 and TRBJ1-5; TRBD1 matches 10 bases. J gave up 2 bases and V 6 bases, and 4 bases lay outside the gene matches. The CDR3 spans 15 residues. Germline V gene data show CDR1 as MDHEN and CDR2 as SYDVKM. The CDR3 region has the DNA TGTGCCAGCAGGGGACAGGGGATGGGCAATCAGCCCCAGCATTTT. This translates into CASRGQGMGNQPQHF.

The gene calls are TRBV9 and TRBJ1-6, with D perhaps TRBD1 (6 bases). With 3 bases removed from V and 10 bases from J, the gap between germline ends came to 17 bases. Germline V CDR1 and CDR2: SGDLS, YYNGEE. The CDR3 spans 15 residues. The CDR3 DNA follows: TGTGCCAGCAGCGAGGGGGGTGGCAAAAGCTCACCCCTCCACTTT. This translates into CASSEGGGKSSPLHF.

CDR3 sequence (DNA): TGTGCCAGCAGCTTAGAGGTGAGGCCCGACCACAGGAGCTCCTACAATGAGCAGTTCTTC. Its protein product is CASSLEVRPDHRSSYNEQFF. The chain employs TRBV11-2 and TRBJ2-1, with a weak D call TRBD1 (5 bases). CDR1 is SGHAT, CDR2 FQNNGV, per germline. Trimming shortened V by 0 bases and J by 0 bases, and 21 bases separated the two germline ends. CDR3 length: 20 residues.

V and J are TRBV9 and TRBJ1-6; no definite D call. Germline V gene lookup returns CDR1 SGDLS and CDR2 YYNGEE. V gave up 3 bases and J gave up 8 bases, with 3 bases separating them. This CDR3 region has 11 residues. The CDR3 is CASSADSPLHF. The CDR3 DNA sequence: TGTGCCAGCAGCGCAGATTCACCCCTCCACTTT. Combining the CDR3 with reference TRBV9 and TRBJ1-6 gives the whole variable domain DSGVTQTPKHLITATGQRVTLRCSPRSGDLSVYWYQQSLDQGLQFLIQYYNGEERAKGNILERFSAQQFPDLHSELNLSSLELGDSALYFCASSADSPLHFGNGTRLTVT.

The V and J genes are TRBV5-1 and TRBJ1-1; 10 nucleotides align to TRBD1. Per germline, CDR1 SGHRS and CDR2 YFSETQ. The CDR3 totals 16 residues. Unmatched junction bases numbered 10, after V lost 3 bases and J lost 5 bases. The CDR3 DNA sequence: TGCGCCAGCAGCTCAAGCATGACAGGGGGCTGGACTGAAGCTTTCTTT. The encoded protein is CASSSSMTGGWTEAFF.

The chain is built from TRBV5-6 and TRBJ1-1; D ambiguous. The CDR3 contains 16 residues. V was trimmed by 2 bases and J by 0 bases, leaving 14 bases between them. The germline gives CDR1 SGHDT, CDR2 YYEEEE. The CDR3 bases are TGTGCCAGCAGCTTCCTCGGGAGGGAGATGAACACTGAAGCTTTCTTT. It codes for CASSFLGREMNTEAFF.

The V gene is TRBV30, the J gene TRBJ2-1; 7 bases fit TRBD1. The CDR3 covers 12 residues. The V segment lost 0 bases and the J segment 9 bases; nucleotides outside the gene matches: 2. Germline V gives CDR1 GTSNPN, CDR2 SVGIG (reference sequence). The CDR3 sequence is CAWSVPGGEQFF. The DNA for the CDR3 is TGTGCCTGGAGTGTACCAGGGGGTGAGCAGTTCTTC. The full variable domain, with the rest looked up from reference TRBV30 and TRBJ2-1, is SQTIHQWPATLVQPVGSPLSLECTVEGTSNPNLYWYRQAAGRGLQLLFYSVGIGQISSEVPQNLSASRPQDRQFILSSKKLLLSDSGFYLCAWSVPGGEQFFGPGTRLTVL.

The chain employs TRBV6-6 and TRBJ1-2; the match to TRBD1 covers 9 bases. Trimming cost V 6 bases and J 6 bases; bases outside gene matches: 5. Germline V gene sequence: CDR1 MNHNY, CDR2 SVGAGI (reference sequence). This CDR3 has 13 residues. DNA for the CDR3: TGTGCCAGCAGGAACAGGGGGCGGAATGGCTACACCTTC. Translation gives CASRNRGRNGYTF.